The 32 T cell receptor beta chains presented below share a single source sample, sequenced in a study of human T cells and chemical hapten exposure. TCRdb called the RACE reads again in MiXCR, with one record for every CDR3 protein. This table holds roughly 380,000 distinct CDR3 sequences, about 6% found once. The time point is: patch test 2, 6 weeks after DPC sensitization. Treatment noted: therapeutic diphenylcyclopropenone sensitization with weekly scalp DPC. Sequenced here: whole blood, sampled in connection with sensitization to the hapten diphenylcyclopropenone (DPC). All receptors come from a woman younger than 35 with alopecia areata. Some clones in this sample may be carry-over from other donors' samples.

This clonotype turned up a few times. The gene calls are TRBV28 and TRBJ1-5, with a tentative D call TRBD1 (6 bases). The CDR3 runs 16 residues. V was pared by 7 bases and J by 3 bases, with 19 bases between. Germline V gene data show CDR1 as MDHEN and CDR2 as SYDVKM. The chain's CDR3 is CASTGDGQSLNQPQHF. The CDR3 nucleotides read TGTGCCAGCACCGGGGACGGACAGAGCCTCAATCAGCCCCAGCATTTT.

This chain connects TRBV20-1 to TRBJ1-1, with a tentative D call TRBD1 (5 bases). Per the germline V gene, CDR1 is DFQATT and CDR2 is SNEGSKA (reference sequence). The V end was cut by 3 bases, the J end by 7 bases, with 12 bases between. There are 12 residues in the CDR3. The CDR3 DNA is TGCAGTGCTAGCCTCCCCGGGGGTGAAGCTTTCTTT. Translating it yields CSASLPGGEAFF.

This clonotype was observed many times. The CDR3 region has the DNA TGTGCCAGCAGTTGGGGACAGATGAACACCGGGGAGCTGTTTTTT. Its protein product is CASSWGQMNTGELFF. The chain joins TRBV28 to TRBJ2-2; the match to TRBD1 covers 7 bases. The V gene's germline CDR1 is MDHEN and CDR2 SYDVKM. The V segment lost 4 bases and the J segment 1 base; nucleotides outside the gene matches: 3. This CDR3 has 15 amino acids.

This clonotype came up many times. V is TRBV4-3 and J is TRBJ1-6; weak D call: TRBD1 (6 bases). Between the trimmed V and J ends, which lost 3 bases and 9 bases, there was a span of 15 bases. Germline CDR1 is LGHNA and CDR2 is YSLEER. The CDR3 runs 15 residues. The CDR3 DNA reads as TGCGCCAGCAGCCAGACTGACGACAGGAGTTCACCCCTCCACTTT. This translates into CASSQTDDRSSPLHF.

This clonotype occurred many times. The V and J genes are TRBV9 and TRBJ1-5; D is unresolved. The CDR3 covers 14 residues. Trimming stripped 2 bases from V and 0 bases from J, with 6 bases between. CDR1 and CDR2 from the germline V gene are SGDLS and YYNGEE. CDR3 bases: TGTGCCAGCAGCGTGGATTTTAGCAATCAGCCCCAGCATTTT. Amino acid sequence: CASSVDFSNQPQHF.

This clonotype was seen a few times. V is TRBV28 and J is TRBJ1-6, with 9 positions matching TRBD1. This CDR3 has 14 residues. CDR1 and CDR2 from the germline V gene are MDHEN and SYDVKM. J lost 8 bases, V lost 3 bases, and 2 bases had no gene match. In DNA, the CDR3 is TGTGCCAGCAGTTTTGGGACAGGGCATTCACCCCTCCACTTT. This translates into CASSFGTGHSPLHF.

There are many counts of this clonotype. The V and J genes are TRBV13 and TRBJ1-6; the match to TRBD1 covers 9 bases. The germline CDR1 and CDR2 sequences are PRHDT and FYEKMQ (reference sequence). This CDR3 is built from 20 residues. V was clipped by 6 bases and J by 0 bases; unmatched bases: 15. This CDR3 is CASRQSLGQGGSSYNSPLHF. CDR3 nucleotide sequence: TGTGCCAGCAGGCAGAGTTTGGGACAGGGCGGAAGCTCCTATAATTCACCCCTCCACTTT.

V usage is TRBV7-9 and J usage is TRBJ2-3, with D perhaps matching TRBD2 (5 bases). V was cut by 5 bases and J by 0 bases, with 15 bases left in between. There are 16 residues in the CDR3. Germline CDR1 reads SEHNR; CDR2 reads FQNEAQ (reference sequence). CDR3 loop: CASSEILRTSTDTQYF. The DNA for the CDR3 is TGTGCCAGCAGCGAAATACTACGGACTAGCACAGATACGCAGTATTTT.

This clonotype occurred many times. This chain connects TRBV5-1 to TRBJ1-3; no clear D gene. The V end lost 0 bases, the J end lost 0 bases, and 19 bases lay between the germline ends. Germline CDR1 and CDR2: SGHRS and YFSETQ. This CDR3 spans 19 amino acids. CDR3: CASSLDPSIGSISGNTIYF. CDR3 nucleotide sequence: TGCGCCAGCAGCTTGGATCCGTCGATCGGGTCGATCTCTGGAAACACCATATATTTT. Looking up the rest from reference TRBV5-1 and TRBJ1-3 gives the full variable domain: KAGVTQTPRYLIKTRGQQVTLSCSPISGHRSVSWYQQTPGQGLQFLFEYFSETQRNKGNFPGRFSGRQFSNSRSEMNVSTLELGDSALYLCASSLDPSIGSISGNTIYFGEGSWLTVV.

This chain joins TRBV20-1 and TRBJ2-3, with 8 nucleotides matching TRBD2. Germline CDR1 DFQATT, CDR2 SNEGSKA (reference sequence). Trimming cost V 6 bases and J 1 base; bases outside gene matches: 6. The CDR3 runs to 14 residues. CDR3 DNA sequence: TGCAGTGCCCGATCAGCGGGGGGCACAGATACGCAGTATTTT. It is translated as CSARSAGGTDTQYF.

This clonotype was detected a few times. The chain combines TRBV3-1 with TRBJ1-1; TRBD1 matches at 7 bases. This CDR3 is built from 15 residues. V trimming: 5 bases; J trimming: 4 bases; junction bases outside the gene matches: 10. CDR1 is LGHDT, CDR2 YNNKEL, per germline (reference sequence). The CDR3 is CASSFRQGGSTEAFF. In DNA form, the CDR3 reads TGTGCCAGCAGCTTCCGACAGGGAGGGAGCACTGAAGCTTTCTTT.

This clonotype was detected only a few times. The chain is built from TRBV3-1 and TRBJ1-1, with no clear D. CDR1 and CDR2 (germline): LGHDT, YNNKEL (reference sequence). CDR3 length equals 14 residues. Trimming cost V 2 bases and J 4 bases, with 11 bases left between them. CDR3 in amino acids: CASSQTNSGTEAFF. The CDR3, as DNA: TGTGCCAGCAGCCAAACGAACAGTGGCACTGAAGCTTTCTTT. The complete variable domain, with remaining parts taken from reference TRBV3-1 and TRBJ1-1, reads DTAVSQTPKYLVTQMGNDKSIKCEQNLGHDTMYWYKQDSKKFLKIMFSYNNKELIINETVPNRFSPKSPDKAHLNLHINSLELGDSAVYFCASSQTNSGTEAFFGQGTRLTVV.

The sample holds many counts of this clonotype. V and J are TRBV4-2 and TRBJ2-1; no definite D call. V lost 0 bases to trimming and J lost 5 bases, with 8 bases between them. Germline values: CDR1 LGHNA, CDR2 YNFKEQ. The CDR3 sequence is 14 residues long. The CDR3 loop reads CASSQDWGDNEQFF. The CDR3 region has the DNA TGTGCCAGCAGCCAAGACTGGGGTGACAATGAGCAGTTCTTC.

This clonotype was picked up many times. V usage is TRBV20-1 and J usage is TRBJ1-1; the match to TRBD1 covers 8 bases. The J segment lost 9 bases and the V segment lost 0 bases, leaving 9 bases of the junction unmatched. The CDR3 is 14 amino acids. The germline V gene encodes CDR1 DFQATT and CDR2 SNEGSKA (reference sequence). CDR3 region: CSARDIKRTGKAFF. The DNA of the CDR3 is TGCAGTGCTAGAGATATCAAAAGGACAGGGAAAGCTTTCTTT.

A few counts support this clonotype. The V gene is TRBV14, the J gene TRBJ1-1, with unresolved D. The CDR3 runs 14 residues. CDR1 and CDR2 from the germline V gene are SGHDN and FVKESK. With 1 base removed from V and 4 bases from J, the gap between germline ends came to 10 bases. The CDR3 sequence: CASSQGPRVTEAFF. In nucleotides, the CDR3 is TGTGCCAGCAGCCAAGGGCCCCGGGTCACTGAAGCTTTCTTT.

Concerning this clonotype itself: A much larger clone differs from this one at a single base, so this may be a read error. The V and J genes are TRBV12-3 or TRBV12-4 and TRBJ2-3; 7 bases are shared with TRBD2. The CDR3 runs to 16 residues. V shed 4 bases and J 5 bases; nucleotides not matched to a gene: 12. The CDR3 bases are TGTGCCAGCAGTTCCCCGAAAGCGGGGCGCATAGATACGCAGTATTTT. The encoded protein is CASSSPKAGRIDTQYF.

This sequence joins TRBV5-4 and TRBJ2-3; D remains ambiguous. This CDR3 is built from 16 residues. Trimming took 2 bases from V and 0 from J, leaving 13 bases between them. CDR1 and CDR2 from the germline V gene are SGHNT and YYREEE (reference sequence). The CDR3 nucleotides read TGTGCCAGCAGCTTTTCTGGCAGGCGTAGCACAGATACGCAGTATTTT. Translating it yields CASSFSGRRSTDTQYF.

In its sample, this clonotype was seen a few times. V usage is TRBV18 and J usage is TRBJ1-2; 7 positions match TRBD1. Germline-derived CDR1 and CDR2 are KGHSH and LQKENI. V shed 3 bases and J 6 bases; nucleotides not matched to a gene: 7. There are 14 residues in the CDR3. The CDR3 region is CASSPTTGSDGYTF. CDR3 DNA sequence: TGTGCCAGCTCACCTACGACAGGGTCTGATGGCTACACCTTC. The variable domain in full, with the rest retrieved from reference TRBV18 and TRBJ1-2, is NAGVMQNPRHLVRRRGQEARLRCSPMKGHSHVYWYRQLPEEGLKFMVYLQKENIIDESGMPKERFSAEFPKEGPSILRIQQVVRGDSAAYFCASSPTTGSDGYTFGSGTRLTVV.

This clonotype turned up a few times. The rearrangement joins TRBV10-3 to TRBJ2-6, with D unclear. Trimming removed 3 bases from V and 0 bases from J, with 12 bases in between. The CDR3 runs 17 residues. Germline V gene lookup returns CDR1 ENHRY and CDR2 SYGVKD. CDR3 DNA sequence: TGTGCCATCAGTGACGGGTTTTTCCGCTCTGGGGCCAACGTCCTGACTTTC. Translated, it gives CAISDGFFRSGANVLTF.

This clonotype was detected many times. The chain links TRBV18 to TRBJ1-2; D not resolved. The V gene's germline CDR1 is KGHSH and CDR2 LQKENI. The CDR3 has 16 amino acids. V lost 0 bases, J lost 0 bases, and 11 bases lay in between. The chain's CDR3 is CASSPPSSLANYGYTF. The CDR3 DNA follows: TGTGCCAGCTCACCACCCTCCAGCCTAGCTAACTATGGCTACACCTTC.

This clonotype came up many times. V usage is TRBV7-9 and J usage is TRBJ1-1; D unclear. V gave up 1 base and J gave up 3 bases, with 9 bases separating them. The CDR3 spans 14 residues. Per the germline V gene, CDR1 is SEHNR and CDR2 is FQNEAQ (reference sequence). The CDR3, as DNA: TGTGCCAGCAGCTTAGGTCGGCCCGACACTGAAGCTTTCTTT. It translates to CASSLGRPDTEAFF.

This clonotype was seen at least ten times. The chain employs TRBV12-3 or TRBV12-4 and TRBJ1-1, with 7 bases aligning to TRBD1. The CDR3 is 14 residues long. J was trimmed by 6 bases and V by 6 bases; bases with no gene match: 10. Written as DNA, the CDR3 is TGTGCCAGCAGCCTAGGGGGCGGGAGTTCTGAAGCTTTCTTT. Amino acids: CASSLGGGSSEAFF.

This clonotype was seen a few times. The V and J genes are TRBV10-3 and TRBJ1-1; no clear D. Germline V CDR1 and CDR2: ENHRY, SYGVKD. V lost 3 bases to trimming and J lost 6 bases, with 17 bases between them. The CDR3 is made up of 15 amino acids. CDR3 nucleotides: TGTGCCATCAGTGATACTCTAGGCCTCGAGGCTGAAGCTTTCTTT. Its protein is CAISDTLGLEAEAFF.

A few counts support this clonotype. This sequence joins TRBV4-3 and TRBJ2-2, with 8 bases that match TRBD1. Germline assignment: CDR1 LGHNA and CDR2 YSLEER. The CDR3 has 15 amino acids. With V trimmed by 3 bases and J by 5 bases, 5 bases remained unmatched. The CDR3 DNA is TGCGCCAGCAGCCAGGACAGGGTCCTGACCGGGGAGCTGTTTTTT. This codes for CASSQDRVLTGELFF.

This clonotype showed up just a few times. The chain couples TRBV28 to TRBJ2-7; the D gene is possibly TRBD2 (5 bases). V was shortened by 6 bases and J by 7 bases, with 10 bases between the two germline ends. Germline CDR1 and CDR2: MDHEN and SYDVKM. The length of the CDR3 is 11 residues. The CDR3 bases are TGTGCCAGCAGCCAAGCGGATGAGCAGTACTTC. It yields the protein CASSQADEQYF.

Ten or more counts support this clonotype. This CDR3 reads CATSRAGLAGQEGTDTQYF. The CDR3 bases are TGTGCCACCAGCAGAGCGGGGCTAGCGGGACAAGAGGGCACAGATACGCAGTATTTT. The chain recombines TRBV15 with TRBJ2-3, with TRBD2 matching 9 bases. The CDR3 has 19 residues. Germline V gene data show CDR1 as LNHNV and CDR2 as YYDKDF (reference sequence). V dropped 1 base and J dropped 1; count of bases not matched to a gene: 12. Full variable domain (rest looked up from reference TRBV15 and TRBJ2-3): DAMVIQNPRYQVTQFGKPVTLSCSQTLNHNVMYWYQQKSSQAPKLLFHYYDKDFNNEADTPDNFQSRRPNTSFCFLDIRSPGLGDTAMYLCATSRAGLAGQEGTDTQYFGPGTRLTVL.

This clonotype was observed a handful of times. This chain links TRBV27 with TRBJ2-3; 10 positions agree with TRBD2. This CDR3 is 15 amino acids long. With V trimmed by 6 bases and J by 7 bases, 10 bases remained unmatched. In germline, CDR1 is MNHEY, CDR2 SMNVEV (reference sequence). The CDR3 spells CASRPSGGGSYTQYF. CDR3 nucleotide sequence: TGTGCCAGCAGGCCAAGCGGGGGGGGGTCATATACGCAGTATTTT.

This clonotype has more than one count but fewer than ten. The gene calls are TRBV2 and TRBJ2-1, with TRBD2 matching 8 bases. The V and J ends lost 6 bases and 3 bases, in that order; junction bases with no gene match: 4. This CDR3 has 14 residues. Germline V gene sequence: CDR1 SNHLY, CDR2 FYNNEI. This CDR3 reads CASSPAGGYNEQFF. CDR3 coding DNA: TGTGCCAGCAGCCCGGCGGGGGGCTACAATGAGCAGTTCTTC.

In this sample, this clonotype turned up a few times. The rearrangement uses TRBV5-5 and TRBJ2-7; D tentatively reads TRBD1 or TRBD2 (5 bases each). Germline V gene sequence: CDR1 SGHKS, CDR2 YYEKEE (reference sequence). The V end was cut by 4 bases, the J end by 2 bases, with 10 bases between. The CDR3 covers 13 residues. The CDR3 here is CASSRDGTYEQYF. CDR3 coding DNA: TGTGCCAGCAGCAGGGACGGAACCTACGAGCAGTACTTC. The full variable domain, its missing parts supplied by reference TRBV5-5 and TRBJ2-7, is DAGVTQSPTHLIKTRGQQVTLRCSPISGHKSVSWYQQVLGQGPQFIFQYYEKEERGRGNFPDRFSARQFPNYSSELNVNALLLGDSALYLCASSRDGTYEQYFGPGTRLTVT.

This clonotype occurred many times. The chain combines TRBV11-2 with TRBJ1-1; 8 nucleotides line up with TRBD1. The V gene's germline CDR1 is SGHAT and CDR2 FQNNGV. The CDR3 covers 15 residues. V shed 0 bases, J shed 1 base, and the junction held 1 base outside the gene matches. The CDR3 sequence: CASSLDGQGNTEAFF. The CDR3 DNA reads TGTGCCAGCAGCTTAGACGGACAGGGGAACACTGAAGCTTTCTTT.

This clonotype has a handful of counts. This CDR3 reads CASSTAGGFSGNTIYF. CDR3 sequence (DNA): TGTGCCAGCAGTACGGCGGGAGGATTCTCTGGAAACACCATATATTTT. V is TRBV12-3 or TRBV12-4 and J is TRBJ1-3; D gene uncertain. The CDR3 is made up of 16 amino acids. Trimming stripped 5 bases from V and 0 bases from J, with 14 bases between.

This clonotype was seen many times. The CDR3 loop is CAAGGRANQPQHF. The CDR3 DNA follows: TGTGCCGCCGGGGGAAGGGCCAATCAGCCCCAGCATTTT. J is TRBJ1-5 and V is TRBV6-2 or TRBV6-3, with a tentative D call TRBD1 (5 bases). Germline CDR1 MNHEY, CDR2 SVGEGT. The CDR3 is 13 residues long. V lost 11 bases, J lost 3 bases, and 14 bases lay in between.